The T cell receptor (beta chain) under discussion was sequenced for a study of cytomegalovirus exposure and HLA in healthy donors. Points from the study as a whole: Among the sequence variants, a highly shared cluster was likely an artifact of sequencing. TCR beta V segments were, for the most part, productive about 87% or about 30% of the time in an earlier analysis. In a later analysis, approximately 15,000 TCR beta sequences were associated with HLA alleles at 0.05 false discovery rate. Reports described diagnosis of cytomegalovirus status by the classifier as highly specific and sensitive.

Both 60 Vbeta primers and 13 Jbeta primers went into the PCR. Clones were sequenced by immunoSEQ multiplex PCR, and TCRdb holds only the in-frame ones, with some missing. The table lists 150,000 to 200,000 clones, approximately 80% of them singletons, with more than 4% in the top ten. About this clone itself: Its matching antigen is unknown.

The source material was PBMCs. The sequence was obtained from a man aged 18 to 35 in good health and CMV-seronegative.

The CDR3: CASSHPGMNYGYTF. The CDR3 DNA reads as TGCGCCAGCAGTCACCCGGGGATGAACTATGGCTACACCTTC. The rearrangement uses TRBV5-1 and TRBJ1-2; D unclear. This CDR3 has 14 amino acids. The ends were cut back, 5 bases at V and 2 bases at J, with 13 bases in the middle. From germline, CDR1 is SGHRS and CDR2 YFSETQ.